These 22 T cell receptor beta chains came from one sample sequenced in a study of blood T cell repertoires in COVID-19. TCRdb keeps only in-frame clones here, not all; method: immunoSEQ multiplex PCR. The table includes approximately 200,000 clones, approximately 84% detected once. Sequenced sample: PBMCs or T cells enriched from blood (not recorded which). The receptors derive from a man between 60 and 75 years old who had recovered from COVID-19.

The V and J genes are TRBV4-2 and TRBJ1-3, with 11 bases identical to TRBD1. J was trimmed by 4 bases and V by 2 bases; bases with no gene match: 7. The CDR3 covers 17 residues. CDR1 and CDR2 from the germline V gene are LGHNA and YNFKEQ. Here the CDR3 DNA reads TGTGCCAGCAGCCAAAAGGCGGGACAGGGGGGAGGAAACACCATATATTTT. Amino acid sequence: CASSQKAGQGGGNTIYF.

The chain couples TRBV6-6 to TRBJ1-1; D is undetermined. With 1 base removed from V and 3 bases from J, the gap between germline ends came to 6 bases. Germline values: CDR1 MNHNY, CDR2 SVGAGI (reference sequence). The CDR3 has 13 amino acids. The CDR3 here is CASSYFPYTEAFF. Here the CDR3 DNA reads TGTGCCAGCAGTTACTTTCCCTACACTGAAGCTTTCTTT.

This chain uses TRBV3-1 (or the pseudogene TRBV3-2) with TRBJ1-5; D possibly corresponds to TRBD1 (5 bases). Looked up from germline, CDR1 is LGHDT and CDR2 is YNNKEL (reference sequence). The CDR3 runs 14 residues. V lost 4 bases to trimming and J lost 2 bases, with 9 bases between them. CDR3 region: CASSLTERNQPQHF. DNA for the CDR3: TGTGCCAGCAGCCTGACAGAGCGCAATCAGCCCCAGCATTTT.

The chain recombines TRBV6-5 with TRBJ2-7, with 11 bases matching TRBD1. V trimming: 6 bases; J trimming: 4 bases; junction bases outside the gene matches: 5. The germline CDR1 and CDR2 sequences are MNHEY and SVGAGI. The CDR3 extends over 14 amino acids. The CDR3 DNA is TGTGCCAGCAGCGTTGGACAGGGGGCATACGAGCAGTACTTC. Translated: CASSVGQGAYEQYF.

This clone was recorded once. The chain links TRBV5-1 to TRBJ1-2, with 9 bases that match TRBD1. V was pared by 3 bases and J by 0 bases, with 6 bases of the junction left unmatched. Germline V gene lookup returns CDR1 SGHRS and CDR2 YFSETQ. The CDR3 consists of 16 residues. CDR3 sequence reads: CASSSGQGSANYGYTF. For the CDR3, the DNA is TGCGCCAGCAGCTCAGGACAGGGGTCGGCTAACTATGGCTACACCTTC.

The chain combines TRBV4-3 with TRBJ1-5; 8 bases are shared with TRBD1. With V trimmed by 0 bases and J by 5 bases, 12 bases remained unmatched. The germline V gene encodes CDR1 LGHNA and CDR2 YSLEER. This CDR3 has 18 residues. The CDR3 region has the DNA TGCGCCAGCAGCCAAGATCTTAGCCGACAGGGGAGGGATCAGCCCCAGCATTTT. Translation: CASSQDLSRQGRDQPQHF.

The chain joins TRBV11-3 to TRBJ1-3; 8 bases are shared with TRBD1. The junction had 4 bases not matched to a gene; V was cut back by 5 bases and J by 1 base. The CDR3 runs to 15 residues. Germline CDR1 reads SGHNT; CDR2 reads YENEEA. CDR3 nucleotides: TGTGCCAGCAGCCAAAGGACAGGGTCTGGAAACACCATATATTTT. Translation: CASSQRTGSGNTIYF.

The chain couples TRBV18 to TRBJ2-1; weak D call: TRBD2 (6 bases). The V gene's germline CDR1 is KGHSH and CDR2 LQKENI. With 6 bases removed from V and 8 bases from J, the gap between germline ends came to 14 bases. There are 13 residues in the CDR3. The CDR3 DNA follows: TGTGCCAGCTCGCTGGGGGGAGATGATGAGCAGTTCTTC. It translates to CASSLGGDDEQFF.

The genes are TRBV5-1 and TRBJ1-1, with D perhaps TRBD1 (5 bases). V lost 3 bases and J 4 bases, leaving 13 bases between the germline ends. CDR3 length: 14 amino acids. The V gene's germline CDR1 is SGHRS and CDR2 YFSETQ. CDR3 sequence reads: CASSSKTATTEAFF. CDR3 nucleotides: TGCGCCAGCAGCTCGAAGACAGCGACCACTGAAGCTTTCTTT.

J is TRBJ1-1 and V is TRBV2, with a possible D match to TRBD1 (5 bases). The CDR3 spans 14 residues. The V gene's germline CDR1 is SNHLY and CDR2 FYNNEI. The V end lost 4 bases, the J end lost 0 bases, and 9 bases lay between the germline ends. CDR3 nucleotides: TGTGCCAGCAGTGGGGGCCCCATGAACACTGAAGCTTTCTTT. This translates into CASSGGPMNTEAFF.

V and J are TRBV25-1 and TRBJ1-3; D not certain. The CDR3 totals 13 residues. Trimming pared 0 bases from V and 4 bases from J, leaving 4 bases between. Germline CDR1 MGHDK, CDR2 SYGVNS. CDR3 sequence: CASSEYGGNTIYF. The CDR3 DNA reads as TGTGCCAGCAGTGAATATGGCGGAAACACCATATATTTT.

The CDR3 DNA reads as TGTGCCAGCAGCTTAATCACAGGGGGCGGTCCTAATGAAAAACTGTTTTTT. Translated, it gives CASSLITGGGPNEKLFF. The chain uses TRBV5-4 and TRBJ1-4; TRBD1 aligns across 9 bases. CDR1 and CDR2 (germline): SGHNT, YYREEE (reference sequence). V gave up 2 bases and J gave up 3 bases; unmatched junction bases: 8. The CDR3 is made up of 17 amino acids.

V is TRBV6-5 and J is TRBJ1-3; the match to TRBD1 covers 7 bases. The CDR3 extends over 15 amino acids. CDR1 and CDR2 from the germline V gene are MNHEY and SVGAGI. V shed 5 bases, J shed 0 bases, and the junction held 4 bases outside the gene matches. CDR3 nucleotides: TGTGCCAGCAGTCAATGGGACAGCTCTGGAAACACCATATATTTT. Amino acid sequence: CASSQWDSSGNTIYF.

This clone has more than one count but fewer than ten. V is TRBV5-1 and J is TRBJ1-3; 8 bases align to TRBD1. The germline gives CDR1 SGHRS, CDR2 YFSETQ. J gave up 8 bases and V 1 base, and 8 bases lay outside the gene matches. The CDR3 is 15 residues long. This CDR3 is CASSLLGTGRDTIYF. CDR3 in DNA: TGCGCCAGCAGCTTGCTCGGGACAGGTCGCGACACCATATATTTT.

CDR3 region: CASSSNRGAGNTIYF. CDR3 bases: TGTGCCAGCAGTTCAAACAGGGGAGCTGGAAACACCATATATTTT. This chain joins TRBV27 and TRBJ1-3; 7 positions match TRBD1. Germline values: CDR1 MNHEY, CDR2 SMNVEV (reference sequence). After removal of 4 bases from V and 2 bases from J, the junction contained 5 bases not matched to a gene. The CDR3 sequence is 15 residues long.

As concerns this clone: The DNA is omitted, as the CDR3 cannot be located on it reliably, and the CDR3 follows TCRdb's listing. The chain uses TRBV11-2 and TRBJ1-6; TRBD1 reflects the table's D call only, with no check against the DNA. Germline values: CDR1 SGHAT, CDR2 FQNNGV. A total of 16 residues make up the CDR3, ends included. CDR3: CASSFGPGQRNSPLHF.

The chain employs TRBV4-3 and TRBJ2-2; D unclear. Trimming took off 0 bases at V and 7 bases at J, with 9 bases between the two ends. The CDR3 sequence is 14 residues long. Germline V CDR1 and CDR2: LGHNA, YSLEER. The CDR3 nucleotides read TGCGCCAGCAGCCAAGATCGGTCATACGGGGAGCTGTTTTTT. Protein: CASSQDRSYGELFF.

The chain recombines TRBV3-1 (or the pseudogene TRBV3-2) with TRBJ1-5; 8 nucleotides agree with TRBD1. Trimming took 2 bases from V and 7 from J; bases not matched to a gene: 7. CDR1 and CDR2 from the germline V gene are LGHDT and YNNKEL (reference sequence). CDR3 length: 15 amino acids. The CDR3 reads CASSQRGTGPQPQHF. As DNA, the CDR3 is TGTGCCAGCAGCCAACGAGGGACAGGCCCCCAGCCCCAGCATTTT.

The rearrangement uses TRBV7-2 and TRBJ1-1, with D perhaps matching TRBD1 (6 bases). The CDR3 consists of 15 residues. Germline V CDR1 and CDR2: SGHTA, FQGNSA. With 5 bases removed from V and 0 bases from J, the gap between germline ends came to 13 bases. CDR3 protein: CASSREQGMNTEAFF. The CDR3 DNA reads TGTGCCAGCAGCCGCGAACAGGGCATGAACACTGAAGCTTTCTTT.

V gene TRBV9 combines with J gene TRBJ2-2; D is unresolved. Germline assignment: CDR1 SGDLS and CDR2 YYNGEE. V lost 4 bases and J lost 8, with 15 bases in between. The CDR3 length is 14 residues. The CDR3 sequence is CASSPRSNSGELFF. The CDR3 region has the DNA TGTGCCAGCAGCCCCCGGTCAAATTCGGGGGAGCTGTTTTTT.

The rearrangement links TRBV19 to TRBJ1-2; no clear D. The CDR3 sequence is 15 residues long. Between the trimmed V and J ends, which lost 8 bases and 1 base, there was a span of 17 bases. Germline V gives CDR1 LNHDA, CDR2 SQIVND (reference sequence). The CDR3 sequence is CASVQMGGRNYGYTF. The CDR3 DNA reads as TGTGCCAGTGTCCAGATGGGCGGGCGTAACTATGGCTACACCTTC. Looking up the rest from reference TRBV19 and TRBJ1-2 gives the full variable domain: DGGITQSPKYLFRKEGQNVTLSCEQNLNHDAMYWYRQDPGQGLRLIYYSQIVNDFQKGDIAEGYSVSREKKESFPLTVTSAQKNPTAFYLCASVQMGGRNYGYTFGSGTRLTVV.

The CDR3 region has the DNA TGCGCCAGCAGCCCGGAGAGCGGGTACACAGATACGCAGTATTTT. Protein product: CASSPESGYTDTQYF. This rearrangement joins TRBV5-1 to TRBJ2-3; possible D gene TRBD2, 6 bases. The V gene lost 4 bases and the J gene lost 2 bases, with 14 bases spanning the gap. Germline V gives CDR1 SGHRS, CDR2 YFSETQ. This CDR3 is built from 15 residues.